The clone carrying this T cell receptor beta chain was counted a single time. Original handling: Reference gene primer amplification in the assay estimated nucleated cell counts. The table came from immunoSEQ multiplex PCR; TCRdb's copy has only in-frame clones and leaves some out. D and trimming were read from the DNA, whereas the V and J calls and clone size are those reported in that table. The sample lists about 130,000 clones, approximately 86% occurring once. Germline V lookup: CDR1 SGHRS, CDR2 YFSETQ. The CDR3 consists of 17 residues. With 3 bases clipped from V and 0 bases from J, the junction kept 8 bases outside the gene matches. The sample belongs to a study of blood T cell repertoires in COVID-19. Study overall: Donors in the United States, Italy and Spain gave samples during acute or convalescent COVID-19.

The receptor was derived from a woman aged 45-59 years who had recovered from COVID-19. Specimen: PBMCs or T cells enriched from blood (not recorded which). The V and J genes are TRBV5-1 and TRBJ1-2; 10 nucleotides align to TRBD1. The CDR3 bases are TGCGCCAGCAGCTGGCCGGGTGGGACAGGGGCTAACTATGGCTACACCTTC. This gives the protein CASSWPGGTGANYGYTF.